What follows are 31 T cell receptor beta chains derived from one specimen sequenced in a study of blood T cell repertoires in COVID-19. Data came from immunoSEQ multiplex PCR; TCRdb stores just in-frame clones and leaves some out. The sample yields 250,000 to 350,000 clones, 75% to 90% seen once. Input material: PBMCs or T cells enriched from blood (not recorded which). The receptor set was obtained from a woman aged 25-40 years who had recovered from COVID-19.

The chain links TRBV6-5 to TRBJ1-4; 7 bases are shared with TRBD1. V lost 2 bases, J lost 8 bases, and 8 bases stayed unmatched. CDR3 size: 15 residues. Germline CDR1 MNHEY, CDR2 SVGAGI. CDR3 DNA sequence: TGTGCCAGCAGTTACACGGACAGGAGGAGAGAAAAACTGTTTTTT. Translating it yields CASSYTDRRREKLFF.

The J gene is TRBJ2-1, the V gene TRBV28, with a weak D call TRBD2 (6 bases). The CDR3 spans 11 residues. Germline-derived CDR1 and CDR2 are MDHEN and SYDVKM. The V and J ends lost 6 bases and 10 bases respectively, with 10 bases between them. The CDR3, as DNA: TGTGCCAGCAGCCCTGGGGGGGAGCAGTTCTTC. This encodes CASSPGGEQFF.

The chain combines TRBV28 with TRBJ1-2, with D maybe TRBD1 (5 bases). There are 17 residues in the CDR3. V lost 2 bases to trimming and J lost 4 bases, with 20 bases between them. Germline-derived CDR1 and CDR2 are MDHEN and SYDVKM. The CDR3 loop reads CASSLLLGGAGAYGYTF. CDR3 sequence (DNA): TGTGCCAGCAGTTTACTCTTAGGCGGGGCGGGAGCCTATGGCTACACCTTC.

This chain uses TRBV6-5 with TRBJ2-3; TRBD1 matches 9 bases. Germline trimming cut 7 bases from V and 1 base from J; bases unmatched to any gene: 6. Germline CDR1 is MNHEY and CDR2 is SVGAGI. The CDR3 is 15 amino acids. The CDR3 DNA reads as TGTGCCAGCACCCTAGGGACAGGGCGCACAGATACGCAGTATTTT. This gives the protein CASTLGTGRTDTQYF.

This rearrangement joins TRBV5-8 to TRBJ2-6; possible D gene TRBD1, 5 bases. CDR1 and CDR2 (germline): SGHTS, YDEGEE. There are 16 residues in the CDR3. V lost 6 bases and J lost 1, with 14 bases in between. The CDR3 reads CASMPLQASGANVLTF. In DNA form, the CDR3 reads TGTGCCAGCATGCCGCTACAGGCGTCTGGGGCCAACGTCCTGACTTTC.

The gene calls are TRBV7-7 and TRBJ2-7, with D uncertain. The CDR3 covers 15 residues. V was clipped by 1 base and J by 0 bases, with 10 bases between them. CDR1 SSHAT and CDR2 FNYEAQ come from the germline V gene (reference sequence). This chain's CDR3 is CASSLGRGSSYEQYF. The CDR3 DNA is TGTGCCAGCAGCTTAGGTCGCGGTAGCTCCTACGAGCAGTACTTC. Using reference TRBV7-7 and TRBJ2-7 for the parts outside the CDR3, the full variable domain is GAGVSQSPRYKVTKRGQDVTLRCDPISSHATLYWYQQALGQGPEFLTYFNYEAQPDKSGLPSDRFSAERPEGSISTLTIQRTEQRDSAMYRCASSLGRGSSYEQYFGPGTRLTVT.

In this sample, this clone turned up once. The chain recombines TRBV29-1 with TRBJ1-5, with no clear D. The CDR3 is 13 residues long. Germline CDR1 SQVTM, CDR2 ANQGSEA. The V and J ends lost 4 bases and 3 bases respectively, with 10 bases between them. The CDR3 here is CSVGPGYNQPQHF. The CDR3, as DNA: TGCAGCGTTGGGCCAGGCTACAATCAGCCCCAGCATTTT.

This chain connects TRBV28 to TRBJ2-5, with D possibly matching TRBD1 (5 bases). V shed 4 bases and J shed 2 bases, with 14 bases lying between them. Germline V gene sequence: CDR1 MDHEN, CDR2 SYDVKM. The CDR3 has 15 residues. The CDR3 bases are TGTGCCAGCAGTTCCCCGCGACAGACTCAAGAGACCCAGTACTTC. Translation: CASSSPRQTQETQYF.

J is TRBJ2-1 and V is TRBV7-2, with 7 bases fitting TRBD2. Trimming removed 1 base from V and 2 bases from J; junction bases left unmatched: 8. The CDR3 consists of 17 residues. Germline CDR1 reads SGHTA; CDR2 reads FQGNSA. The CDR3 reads CASSLVYGRSPYNEQFF. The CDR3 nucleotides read TGTGCCAGCAGCTTAGTTTACGGGAGGTCTCCCTACAATGAGCAGTTCTTC.

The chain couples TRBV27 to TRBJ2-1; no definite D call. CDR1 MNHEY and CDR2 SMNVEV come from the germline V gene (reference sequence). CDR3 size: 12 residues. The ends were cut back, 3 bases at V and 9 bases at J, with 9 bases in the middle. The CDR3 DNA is TGTGCCAGCAGTTTCGGTGGAGTTGAGCAGTTCTTC. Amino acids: CASSFGGVEQFF.

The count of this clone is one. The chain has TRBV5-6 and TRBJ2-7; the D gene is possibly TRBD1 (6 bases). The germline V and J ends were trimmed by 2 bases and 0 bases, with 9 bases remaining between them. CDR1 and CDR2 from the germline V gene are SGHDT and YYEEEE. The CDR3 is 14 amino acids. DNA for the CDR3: TGTGCCAGCAGCTTCCTGGACAGCTCCTACGAGCAGTACTTC. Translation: CASSFLDSSYEQYF.

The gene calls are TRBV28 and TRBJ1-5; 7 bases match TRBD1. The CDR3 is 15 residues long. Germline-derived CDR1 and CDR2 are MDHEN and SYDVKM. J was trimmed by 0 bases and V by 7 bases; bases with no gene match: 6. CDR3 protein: CASKDRAYSNQPQHF. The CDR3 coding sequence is TGTGCCAGCAAAGACAGGGCCTATAGCAATCAGCCCCAGCATTTT.

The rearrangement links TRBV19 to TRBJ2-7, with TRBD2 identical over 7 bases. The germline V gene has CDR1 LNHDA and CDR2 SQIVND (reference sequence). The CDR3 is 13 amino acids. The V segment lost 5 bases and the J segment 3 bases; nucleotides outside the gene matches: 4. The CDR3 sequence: CASSPGGIYEQYF. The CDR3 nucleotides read TGTGCCAGTAGTCCCGGGGGGATCTACGAGCAGTACTTC.

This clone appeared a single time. This chain's CDR3 is CASSPPGLASLNEQFF. In DNA, the CDR3 is TGTGCCAGCAGCCCGCCGGGACTAGCATCACTCAATGAGCAGTTCTTC. This chain links TRBV7-2 with TRBJ2-1; the match to TRBD2 covers 9 bases. Germline V gene data show CDR1 as SGHTA and CDR2 as FQGNSA. V lost 5 bases, J lost 6 bases, and 11 bases stayed unmatched. The CDR3 sequence is 16 residues long.

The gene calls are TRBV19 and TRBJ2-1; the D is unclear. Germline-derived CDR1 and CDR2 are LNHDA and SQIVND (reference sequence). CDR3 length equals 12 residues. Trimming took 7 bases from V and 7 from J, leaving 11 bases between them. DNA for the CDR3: TGTGCCAGTACCCCCGACGGGAATGAGCAGTTCTTC. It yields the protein CASTPDGNEQFF.

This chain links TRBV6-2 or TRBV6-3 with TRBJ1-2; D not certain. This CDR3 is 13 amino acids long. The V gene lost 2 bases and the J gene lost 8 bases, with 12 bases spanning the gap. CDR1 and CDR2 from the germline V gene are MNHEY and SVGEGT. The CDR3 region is CASSYVQAGGYTF. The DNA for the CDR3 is TGTGCCAGCAGTTACGTCCAGGCTGGGGGCTACACCTTC.

The CDR3 loop reads CASSALGLAGGNEQFF. CDR3 sequence (DNA): TGTGCCAGCAGCGCACTTGGACTAGCGGGAGGGAATGAGCAGTTCTTC. V is TRBV9 and J is TRBJ2-1; TRBD2 aligns across 15 bases. Germline V CDR1 and CDR2: SGDLS, YYNGEE. V lost 3 bases and J lost 7; bases outside the gene matches: 5. The CDR3 runs 16 residues.

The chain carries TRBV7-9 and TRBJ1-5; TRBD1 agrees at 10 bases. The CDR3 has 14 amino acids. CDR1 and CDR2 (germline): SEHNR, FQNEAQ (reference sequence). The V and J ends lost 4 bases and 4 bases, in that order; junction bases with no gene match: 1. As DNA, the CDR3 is TGTGCCAGCAGCTCGGACAGGGGGAATCAGCCCCAGCATTTT. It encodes CASSSDRGNQPQHF. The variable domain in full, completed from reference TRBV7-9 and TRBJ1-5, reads DTGVSQNPRHKITKRGQNVTFRCDPISEHNRLYWYRQTLGQGPEFLTYFQNEAQLEKSRLLSDRFSAERPKGSFSTLEIQRTEQGDSAMYLCASSSDRGNQPQHFGDGTRLSIL.

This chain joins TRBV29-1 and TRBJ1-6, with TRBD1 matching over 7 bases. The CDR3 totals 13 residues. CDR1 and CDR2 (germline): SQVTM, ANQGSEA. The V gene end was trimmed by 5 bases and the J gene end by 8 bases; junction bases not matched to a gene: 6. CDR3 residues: CSVQTGQYSPLHF. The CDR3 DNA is TGCAGCGTTCAGACAGGGCAATATTCACCCCTCCACTTT.

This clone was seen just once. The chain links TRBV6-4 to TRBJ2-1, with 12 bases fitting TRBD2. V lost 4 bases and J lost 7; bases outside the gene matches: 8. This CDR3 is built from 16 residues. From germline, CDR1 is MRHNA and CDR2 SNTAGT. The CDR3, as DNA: TGTGCCAGCAGTGGGGAGCTAGCGGGGGGGCCTAATGAGCAGTTCTTC. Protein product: CASSGELAGGPNEQFF.

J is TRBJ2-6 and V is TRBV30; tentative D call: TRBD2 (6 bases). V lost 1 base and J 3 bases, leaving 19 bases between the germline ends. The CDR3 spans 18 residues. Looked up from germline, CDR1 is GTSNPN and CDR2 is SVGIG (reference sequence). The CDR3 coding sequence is TGTGCCTGGAGTGCCTCCCGGGGGTTCTCAGGTGGGGCCAACGTCCTGACTTTC. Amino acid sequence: CAWSASRGFSGGANVLTF.

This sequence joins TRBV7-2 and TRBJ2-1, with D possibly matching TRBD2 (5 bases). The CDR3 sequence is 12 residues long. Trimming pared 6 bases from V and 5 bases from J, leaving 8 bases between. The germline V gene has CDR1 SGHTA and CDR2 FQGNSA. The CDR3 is CASSNGNNEQFF. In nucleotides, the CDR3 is TGTGCCAGCAGTAACGGGAACAATGAGCAGTTCTTC.

The CDR3 coding sequence is TGTGCCAGCAGCTTAGGGCCGTTCGCGAACACCGGGGAGCTGTTTTTT. Residues: CASSLGPFANTGELFF. This rearrangement joins TRBV7-6 to TRBJ2-2, with D unclear. V lost 1 base, J lost 0 bases, and 9 bases lay in between. From germline, CDR1 is SGHVS and CDR2 FNYEAQ. This CDR3 region has 16 residues.

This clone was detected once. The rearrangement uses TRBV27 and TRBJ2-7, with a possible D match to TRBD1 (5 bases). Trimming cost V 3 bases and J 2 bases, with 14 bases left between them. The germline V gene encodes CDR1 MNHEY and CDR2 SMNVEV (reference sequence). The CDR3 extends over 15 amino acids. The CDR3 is CASSLVAGNTYEQYF. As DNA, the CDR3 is TGTGCCAGCAGTTTGGTGGCAGGGAATACCTACGAGCAGTACTTC.

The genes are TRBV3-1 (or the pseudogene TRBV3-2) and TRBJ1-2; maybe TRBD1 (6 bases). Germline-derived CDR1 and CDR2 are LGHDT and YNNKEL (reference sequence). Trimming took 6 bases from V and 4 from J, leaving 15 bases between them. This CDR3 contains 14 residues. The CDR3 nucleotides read TGTGCCAGCAGACCTGGGGGGGGCAGCTATGGCTACACCTTC. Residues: CASRPGGGSYGYTF.

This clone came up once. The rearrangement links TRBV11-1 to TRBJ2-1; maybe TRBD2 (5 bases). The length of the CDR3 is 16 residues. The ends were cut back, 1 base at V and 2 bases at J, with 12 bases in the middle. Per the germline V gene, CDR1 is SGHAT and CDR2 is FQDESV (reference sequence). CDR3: CASSLEADGPYNEQFF. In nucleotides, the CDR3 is TGTGCCAGCAGCTTAGAAGCGGATGGGCCCTACAATGAGCAGTTCTTC.

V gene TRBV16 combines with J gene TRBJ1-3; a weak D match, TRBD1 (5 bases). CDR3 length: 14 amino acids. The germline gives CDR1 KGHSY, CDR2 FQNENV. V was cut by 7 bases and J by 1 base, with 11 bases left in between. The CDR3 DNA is TGTGCCAGCAACCCCGGGGGTTCTGGAAACACCATATATTTT. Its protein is CASNPGGSGNTIYF.

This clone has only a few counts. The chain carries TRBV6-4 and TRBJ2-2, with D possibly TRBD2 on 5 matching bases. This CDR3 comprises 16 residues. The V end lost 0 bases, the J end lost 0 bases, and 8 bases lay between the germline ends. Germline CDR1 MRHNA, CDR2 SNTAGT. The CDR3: CASSDSSDPNTGELFF. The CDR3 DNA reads TGTGCCAGCAGTGACTCTAGCGACCCGAACACCGGGGAGCTGTTTTTT.

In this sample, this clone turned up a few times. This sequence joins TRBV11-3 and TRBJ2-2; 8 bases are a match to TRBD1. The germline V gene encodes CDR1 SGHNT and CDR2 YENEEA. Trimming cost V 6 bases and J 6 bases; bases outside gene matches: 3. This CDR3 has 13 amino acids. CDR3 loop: CASSSGGAGELFF. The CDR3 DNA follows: TGTGCCAGCAGTTCAGGGGGCGCCGGGGAGCTGTTTTTT.

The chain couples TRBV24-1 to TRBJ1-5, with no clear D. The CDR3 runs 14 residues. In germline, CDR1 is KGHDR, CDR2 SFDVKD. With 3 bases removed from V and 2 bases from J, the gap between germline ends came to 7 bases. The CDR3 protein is CATSDPGGNQPQHF. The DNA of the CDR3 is TGTGCCACCAGTGATCCGGGAGGCAATCAGCCCCAGCATTTT.

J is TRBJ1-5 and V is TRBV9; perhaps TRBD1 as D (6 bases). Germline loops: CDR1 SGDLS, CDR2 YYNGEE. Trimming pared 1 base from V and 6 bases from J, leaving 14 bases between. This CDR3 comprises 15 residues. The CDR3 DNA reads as TGTGCCAGCAGCGTAAGCGGGGGGCTAGGTCAGCCCCAGCATTTT. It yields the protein CASSVSGGLGQPQHF. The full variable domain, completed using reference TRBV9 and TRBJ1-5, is DSGVTQTPKHLITATGQRVTLRCSPRSGDLSVYWYQQSLDQGLQFLIQYYNGEERAKGNILERFSAQQFPDLHSELNLSSLELGDSALYFCASSVSGGLGQPQHFGDGTRLSIL.